The subject of this entry is one TCR beta chain. The CDR3 is made up of 11 amino acids. Germline V gene sequence: CDR1 SNHLY, CDR2 FYNNEI. Trimming removed 7 bases from V and 6 bases from J; junction bases left unmatched: 3. This entry comes from a study of beta chain features in type 1 diabetes. Study at large: The patients were much like the healthy donors in age, gender and cell yields.

Expressed TCRB transcripts were sequenced, since all the RNA that had been isolated was reverse transcribed. The assay was immunoSEQ multiplex PCR, and TCRdb's table has in-frame clones only and misses some. Here the sample spans roughly 370,000 clones, approximately 15% being singletons. The TCR originated in a man in his thirties or forties in good health. The chain links TRBV2 to TRBJ2-7; 7 positions agree with TRBD2. The specimen sequenced was naive CD4+ T cells from blood. CDR3 nucleotide sequence: TGTGCCAGCACGGGAGGCCCCGAGCAGTACTTC. Amino acid sequence: CASTGGPEQYF.